The T cell receptor beta chain under discussion was sequenced for a study of blood T cell repertoires in COVID-19. Produced via immunoSEQ multiplex PCR; TCRdb's table is partial and in-frame only. The profile shows roughly 280,000 clones, over 80% of them singletons. This clone was observed once. This CDR3 has 13 amino acids. Germline loops: CDR1 LNHDA, CDR2 SQIVND (reference sequence). The V gene lost 6 bases and the J gene lost 4 bases, with 10 bases spanning the gap. This TCR derives from a woman younger than 45 with acute COVID-19. V gene TRBV19 combines with J gene TRBJ1-5; D may be TRBD1 (6 bases). What was sequenced was PBMCs or T cells enriched from blood (not recorded which). CDR3 residues: CASSGQQNQPQHF. DNA for the CDR3: TGTGCCAGTAGCGGACAGCAGAATCAGCCCCAGCATTTT.